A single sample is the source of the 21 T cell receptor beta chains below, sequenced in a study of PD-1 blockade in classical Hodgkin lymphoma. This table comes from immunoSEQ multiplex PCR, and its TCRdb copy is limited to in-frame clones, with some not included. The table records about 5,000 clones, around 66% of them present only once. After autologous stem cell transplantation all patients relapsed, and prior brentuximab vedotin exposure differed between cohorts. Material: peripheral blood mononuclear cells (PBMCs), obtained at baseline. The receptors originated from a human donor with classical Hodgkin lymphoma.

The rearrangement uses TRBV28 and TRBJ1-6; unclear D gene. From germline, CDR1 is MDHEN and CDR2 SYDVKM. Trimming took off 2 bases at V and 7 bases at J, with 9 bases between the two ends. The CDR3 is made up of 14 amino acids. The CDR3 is CASSLGFSNSPLHF. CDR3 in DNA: TGTGCCAGCAGTTTAGGGTTCTCCAATTCACCCCTCCACTTT.

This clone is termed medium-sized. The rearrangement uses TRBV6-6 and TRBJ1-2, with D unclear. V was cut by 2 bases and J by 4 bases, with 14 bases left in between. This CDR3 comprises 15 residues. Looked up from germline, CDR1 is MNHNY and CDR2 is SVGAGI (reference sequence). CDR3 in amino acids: CASSYKDPASYGYTF. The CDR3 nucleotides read TGTGCCAGCAGTTACAAAGACCCCGCCTCCTATGGCTACACCTTC.

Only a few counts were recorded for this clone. The CDR3 sequence: CATSRDATGEGEQYF. The CDR3 DNA reads TGTGCCACCAGCAGAGATGCGACAGGGGAGGGCGAGCAGTACTTC. V gene TRBV15 combines with J gene TRBJ2-7, with TRBD1 as a possible D gene (8 bases). With 0 bases removed from V and 6 bases from J, the gap between germline ends came to 15 bases. Germline V gene lookup returns CDR1 LNHNV and CDR2 YYDKDF (reference sequence). The length of the CDR3 is 15 residues.

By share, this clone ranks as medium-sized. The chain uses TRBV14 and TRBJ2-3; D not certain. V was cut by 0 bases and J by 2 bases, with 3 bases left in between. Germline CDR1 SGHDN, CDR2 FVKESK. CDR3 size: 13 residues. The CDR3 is CASSQEHTDTQYF. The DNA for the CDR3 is TGTGCCAGCAGCCAAGAACACACAGATACGCAGTATTTT. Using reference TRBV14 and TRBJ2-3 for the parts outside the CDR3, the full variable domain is EAGVTQFPSHSVIEKGQTVTLRCDPISGHDNLYWYRRVMGKEIKFLLHFVKESKQDESGMPNNRFLAERTGGTYSTLKVQPAELEDSGVYFCASSQEHTDTQYFGPGTRLTVL.

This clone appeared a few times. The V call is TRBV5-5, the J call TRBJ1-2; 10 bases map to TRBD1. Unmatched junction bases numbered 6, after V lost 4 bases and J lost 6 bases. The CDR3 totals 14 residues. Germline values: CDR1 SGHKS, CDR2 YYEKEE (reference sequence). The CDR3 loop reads CASSPIGTGDGYTF. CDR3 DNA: TGTGCCAGCAGCCCGATCGGGACAGGGGATGGCTACACCTTC.

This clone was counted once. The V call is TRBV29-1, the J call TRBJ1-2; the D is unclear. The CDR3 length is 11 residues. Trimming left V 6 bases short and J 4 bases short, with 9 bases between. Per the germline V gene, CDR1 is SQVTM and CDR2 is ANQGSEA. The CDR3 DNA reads TGCAGCGTGGACGACGGCTATGGCTACACCTTC. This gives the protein CSVDDGYGYTF.

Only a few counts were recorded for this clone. This CDR3 reads CASSLYKGANEKLFF. The CDR3 DNA is TGTGCCAGCAGCTTATACAAGGGCGCTAATGAAAAACTGTTTTTT. V is TRBV5-8 and J is TRBJ1-4; D remains unclear. CDR3 length: 15 residues. In germline, CDR1 is SGHTS, CDR2 YDEGEE. V dropped 2 bases and J dropped 3 bases, with 11 bases sitting between them.

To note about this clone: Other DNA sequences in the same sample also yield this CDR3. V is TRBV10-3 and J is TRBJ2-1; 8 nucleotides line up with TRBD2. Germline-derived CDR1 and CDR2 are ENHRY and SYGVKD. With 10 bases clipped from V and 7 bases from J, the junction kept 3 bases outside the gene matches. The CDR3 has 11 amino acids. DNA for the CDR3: TGTGCCACTTCGGGGGGGAATGAGCAGTTCTTC. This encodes CATSGGNEQFF.

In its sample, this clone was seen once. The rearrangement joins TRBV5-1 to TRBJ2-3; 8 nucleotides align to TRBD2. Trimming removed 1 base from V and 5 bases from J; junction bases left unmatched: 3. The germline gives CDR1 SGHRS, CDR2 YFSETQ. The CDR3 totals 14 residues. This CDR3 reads CASSLRLAGDTQYF. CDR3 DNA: TGCGCCAGCAGCTTGCGGCTAGCGGGAGATACGCAGTATTTT.

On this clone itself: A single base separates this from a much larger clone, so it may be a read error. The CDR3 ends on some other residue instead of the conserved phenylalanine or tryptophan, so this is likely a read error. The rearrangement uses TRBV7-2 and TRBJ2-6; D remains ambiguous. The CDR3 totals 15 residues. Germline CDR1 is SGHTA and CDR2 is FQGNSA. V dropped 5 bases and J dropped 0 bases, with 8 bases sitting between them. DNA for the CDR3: TGTGCCAGCAGCCCGAGGAGCTCTGGGGCCAACGTCCTGACTGTC. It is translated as CASSPRSSGANVLTV.

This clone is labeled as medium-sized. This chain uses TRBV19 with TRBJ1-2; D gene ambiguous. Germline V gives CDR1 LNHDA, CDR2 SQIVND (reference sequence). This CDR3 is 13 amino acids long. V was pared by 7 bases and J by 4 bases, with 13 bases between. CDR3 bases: TGTGCCAGTATTGACTCGGACTTCTATGGCTACACCTTC. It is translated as CASIDSDFYGYTF. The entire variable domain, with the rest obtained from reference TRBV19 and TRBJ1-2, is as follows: DGGITQSPKYLFRKEGQNVTLSCEQNLNHDAMYWYRQDPGQGLRLIYYSQIVNDFQKGDIAEGYSVSREKKESFPLTVTSAQKNPTAFYLCASIDSDFYGYTFGSGTRLTVV.

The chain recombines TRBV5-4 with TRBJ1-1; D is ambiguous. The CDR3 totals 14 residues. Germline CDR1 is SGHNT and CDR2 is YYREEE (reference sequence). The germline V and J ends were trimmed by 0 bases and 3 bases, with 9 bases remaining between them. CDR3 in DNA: TGTGCCAGCAGCTTGGCAAGTAAGGACACTGAAGCTTTCTTT. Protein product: CASSLASKDTEAFF.

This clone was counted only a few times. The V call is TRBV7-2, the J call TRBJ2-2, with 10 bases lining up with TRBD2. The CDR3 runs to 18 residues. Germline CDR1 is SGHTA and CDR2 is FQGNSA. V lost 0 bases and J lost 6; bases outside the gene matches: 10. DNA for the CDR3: TGTGCCAGCAGCTTAGCTAAGAGAAGCGGGGGGGCGTCCGGGGAGCTGTTTTTT. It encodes CASSLAKRSGGASGELFF. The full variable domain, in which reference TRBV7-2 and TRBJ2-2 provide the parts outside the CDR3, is GAGVSQSPSNKVTEKGKDVELRCDPISGHTALYWYRQSLGQGLEFLIYFQGNSAPDKSGLPSDRFSAERTGGSVSTLTIQRTQQEDSAVYLCASSLAKRSGGASGELFFGEGSRLTVL.

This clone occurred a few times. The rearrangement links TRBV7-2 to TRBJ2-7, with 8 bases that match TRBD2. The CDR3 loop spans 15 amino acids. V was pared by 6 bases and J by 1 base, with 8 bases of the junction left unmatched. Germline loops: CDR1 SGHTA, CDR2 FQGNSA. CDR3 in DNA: TGTGCCAGCAGACCCGGGGGGGGTCGGTCCTACGAGCAGTACTTC. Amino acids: CASRPGGGRSYEQYF. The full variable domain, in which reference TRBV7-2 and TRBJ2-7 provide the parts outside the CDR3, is GAGVSQSPSNKVTEKGKDVELRCDPISGHTALYWYRQSLGQGLEFLIYFQGNSAPDKSGLPSDRFSAERTGGSVSTLTIQRTQQEDSAVYLCASRPGGGRSYEQYFGPGTRLTVT.

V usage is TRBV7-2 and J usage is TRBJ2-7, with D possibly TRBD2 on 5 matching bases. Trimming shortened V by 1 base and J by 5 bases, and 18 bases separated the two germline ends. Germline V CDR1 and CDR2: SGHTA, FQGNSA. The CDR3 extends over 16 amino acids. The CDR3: CASSLELTGELDEQYF. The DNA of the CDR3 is TGTGCCAGCAGCTTAGAACTTACCGGTGAACTAGACGAGCAGTACTTC.

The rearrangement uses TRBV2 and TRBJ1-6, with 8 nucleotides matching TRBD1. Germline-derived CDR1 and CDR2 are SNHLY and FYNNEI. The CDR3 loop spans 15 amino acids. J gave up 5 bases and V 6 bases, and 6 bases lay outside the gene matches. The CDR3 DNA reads TGTGCCAGCAGCGGACAGGGAGGGAATAATTCACCCCTCCACTTT. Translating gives CASSGQGGNNSPLHF.

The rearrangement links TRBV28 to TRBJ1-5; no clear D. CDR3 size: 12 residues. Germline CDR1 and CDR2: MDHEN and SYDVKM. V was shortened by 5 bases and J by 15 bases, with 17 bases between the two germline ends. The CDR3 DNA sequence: TGTGCCAGCAGTCAACTAATAGGACTAGGGCATTTT. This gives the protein CASSQLIGLGHF. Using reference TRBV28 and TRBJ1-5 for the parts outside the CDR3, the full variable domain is DVKVTQSSRYLVKRTGEKVFLECVQDMDHENMFWYRQDPGLGLRLIYFSYDVKMKEKGDIPEGYSVSREKKERFSLILESASTNQTSMYLCASSQLIGLGHFGDGTRLSIL.

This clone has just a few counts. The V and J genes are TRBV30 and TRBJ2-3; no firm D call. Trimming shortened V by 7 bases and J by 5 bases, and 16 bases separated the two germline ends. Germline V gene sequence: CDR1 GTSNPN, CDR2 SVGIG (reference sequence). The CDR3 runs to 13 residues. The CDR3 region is CASIRSIGDTQYF. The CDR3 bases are TGTGCCTCCATACGGTCAATCGGAGATACGCAGTATTTT.

CDR3 in amino acids: CASSPTGRGYNEQFF. Written as DNA, the CDR3 is TGTGCCAGCAGCCCTACGGGGCGGGGATACAATGAGCAGTTCTTC. The V and J genes are TRBV9 and TRBJ2-1, with D possibly matching TRBD2 (6 bases). V gave up 4 bases and J gave up 4 bases, with 15 bases separating them. The CDR3 runs 15 residues. The V gene's germline CDR1 is SGDLS and CDR2 YYNGEE. Drawing the rest from reference TRBV9 and TRBJ2-1, the complete variable domain is DSGVTQTPKHLITATGQRVTLRCSPRSGDLSVYWYQQSLDQGLQFLIQYYNGEERAKGNILERFSAQQFPDLHSELNLSSLELGDSALYFCASSPTGRGYNEQFFGPGTRLTVL.

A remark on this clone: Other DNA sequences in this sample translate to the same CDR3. In DNA form, the CDR3 reads TGTGCCATCAGTGAGAATCCTACTAGCGACGAGCAGTTCTTC. It translates to CAISENPTSDEQFF. The J gene is TRBJ2-1, the V gene TRBV10-3, with 7 bases fitting TRBD2. This CDR3 is 14 amino acids long. V trimming: 2 bases; J trimming: 10 bases; junction bases outside the gene matches: 8. The V gene's germline CDR1 is ENHRY and CDR2 SYGVKD.

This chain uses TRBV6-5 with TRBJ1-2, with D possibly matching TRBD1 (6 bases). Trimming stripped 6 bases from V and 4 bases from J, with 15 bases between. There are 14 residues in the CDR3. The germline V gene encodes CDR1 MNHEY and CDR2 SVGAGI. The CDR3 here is CASRPGRGIYGYTF. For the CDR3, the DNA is TGTGCCAGCAGGCCCGGCAGGGGCATCTATGGCTACACCTTC.